This TCR beta chain derives from a study of cytomegalovirus exposure and HLA in healthy donors. As for the study in general: Roughly 180 million T cells yielded roughly 120 million unique TCR beta sequences in earlier analysis.

Whereas donors were nominally healthy upon sampling, unrecorded immune exposures were probable. In germline, CDR1 is SNHLY, CDR2 FYNNEI. Trimming cost V 1 base and J 6 bases; bases outside gene matches: 5. The CDR3 contains 14 residues. PCR was performed using 60 Vbeta and 13 Jbeta primers. Repertoires were generated with immunoSEQ multiplex PCR, while TCRdb's copy carries only in-frame clones and drops some. This table has 150,000 to 200,000 clones, approximately 79% appearing once. This chain joins TRBV2 and TRBJ1-2, with 7 bases lining up with TRBD1. This sequence was found in a man in his fifties in good health and CMV-seropositive. Sequencing input: PBMCs. Here the CDR3 DNA reads TGTGCCAGCAGTGAAGGACAGGGACCGGATGGCTACACCTTC. It codes for CASSEGQGPDGYTF.